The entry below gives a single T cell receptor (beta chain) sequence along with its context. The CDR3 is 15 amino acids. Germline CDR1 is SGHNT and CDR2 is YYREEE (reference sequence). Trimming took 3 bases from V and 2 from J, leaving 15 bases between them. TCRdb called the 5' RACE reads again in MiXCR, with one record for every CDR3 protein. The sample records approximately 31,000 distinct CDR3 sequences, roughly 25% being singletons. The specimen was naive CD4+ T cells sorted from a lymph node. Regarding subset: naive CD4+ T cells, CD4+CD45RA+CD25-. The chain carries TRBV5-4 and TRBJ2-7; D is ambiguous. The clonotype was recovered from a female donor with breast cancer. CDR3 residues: CASSSVSGVPYEQYF. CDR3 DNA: TGTGCCAGCAGCTCCGTGAGTGGGGTACCCTACGAGCAGTACTTC.